These T cell receptor beta chains were read from a single sample in a study of blood T cells in healthy people across ages. In TCRdb, the 5' RACE reads were re-called with MiXCR into one record per CDR3 protein. The data show under 700,000 distinct CDR3 sequences, around 24% seen once. This sample also belongs to another study, concerning T cells of mothers and their children.

The specimen sequenced was blood. These receptors were collected from a boy aged 10-17 years in good health. Both conserved end residues are part of each CDR3. Fields, in order: J gene, D gene, V gene, CDR3 protein. The D gene is left open where the match is weak.

J: TRBJ2-7; D: NA; V: TRBV7-9; CDR3: CASSLGQSTSYEQYF
J: TRBJ2-5; D: NA; V: TRBV5-1; CDR3: CASSANLAGHQGTQYF
J: TRBJ2-5; D: TRBD2; V: TRBV6-4; CDR3: CASTSGRVVRGQYF
J: TRBJ1-4; D: NA; V: TRBV4-1; CDR3: CASSQALGTPSRATNEKLFF
J: NA; D: TRBD1; V: TRBV28; CDR3: CASSARTGLNNEQFF
J: TRBJ2-5; D: NA; V: TRBV6-6; CDR3: CASSRIGGTQYF
J: TRBJ2-5; D: NA; V: TRBV5-1; CDR3: CASSLEAVGETQYF
J: TRBJ2-7; D: NA; V: TRBV6-5; CDR3: CASSYSGQGPYEQYF
J: TRBJ2-2; D: NA; V: TRBV20-1; CDR3: CSARDLTGTTTGELFF
J: TRBJ2-5; D: TRBD2; V: TRBV5-5; CDR3: CASSGGLAGGPSTFRETQYF
J: TRBJ2-5; D: TRBD2; V: TRBV7-6; CDR3: CASSRTSSYERYF
J: NA; D: NA; V: TRBV28; CDR3: CASSSPSRQATYEQYF
J: NA; D: NA; V: TRBV21-1; CDR3: CASSHAQGPPQETQYF
J: TRBJ2-5; D: NA; V: TRBV7-2; CDR3: CASSLPRETQYF
J: TRBJ1-6; D: NA; V: TRBV12-3/TRBV12-4; CDR3: CASSSTAGSPLHF
J: TRBJ2-2; D: TRBD1; V: TRBV7-2; CDR3: CASSLDGRGPDTGELFF
J: NA; D: NA; V: TRBV5-6; CDR3: CASSLPRLGYNEQFF
J: TRBJ2-5; D: NA; V: TRBV18; CDR3: CASSPKRPSQETQYF
J: TRBJ2-1; D: TRBD2; V: TRBV4-3; CDR3: CASSRSPGTSGRAADNEQFF
J: TRBJ2-7; D: TRBD1; V: TRBV27; CDR3: CASSPGQGAQYEQYF
J: TRBJ2-7; D: TRBD1; V: TRBV28; CDR3: CASRTGQGFGSYEQYF
J: TRBJ1-2; D: TRBD1; V: TRBV27; CDR3: CASRGQGSRYGYTF
J: TRBJ2-5; D: NA; V: TRBV20-1; CDR3: CSARDVVTNKRETQYF
J: NA; D: NA; V: TRBV7-3; CDR3: CASSSDVLGRLGDNNEQYF
J: TRBJ1-4; D: NA; V: TRBV12-3/TRBV12-4; CDR3: CASSLAGVTSEKLFF
J: TRBJ1-1; D: NA; V: TRBV25-1; CDR3: CASRNGFPTERAFF
J: TRBJ2-5; D: NA; V: TRBV20-1; CDR3: CSGTDIQETQYF
J: TRBJ2-5; D: TRBD2; V: TRBV7-2; CDR3: CASSLAGTSKETQYF
J: TRBJ2-5; D: TRBD1; V: TRBV28; CDR3: CASSTRTGTVKETQYF
J: TRBJ2-7; D: NA; V: TRBV5-1; CDR3: CASSPTGDSYEQYF
J: TRBJ2-7; D: NA; V: TRBV7-8; CDR3: CASSLDGISNYEQYF
J: TRBJ2-2; D: NA; V: TRBV6-2/TRBV6-3; CDR3: CASSSTVLGVFGELFF
J: NA; D: TRBD1; V: TRBV3-1; CDR3: CASSQAWDRGPYEQYF
J: TRBJ1-1; D: TRBD1; V: TRBV20-1; CDR3: CSATTGVTEAFF
J: TRBJ2-1; D: TRBD1; V: TRBV4-3; CDR3: CASSSQPGGETSYNEQFF
J: TRBJ1-6; D: NA; V: TRBV4-1; CDR3: CASSDGWYGSPLHF
J: TRBJ2-7; D: NA; V: TRBV18; CDR3: CASSRGSDSYEQYF
J: NA; D: NA; V: TRBV20-1; CDR3: CSAIQAASYEQYF
J: TRBJ2-2; D: NA; V: TRBV3-1; CDR3: CASSGTTVNTGELFF